This TCR beta chain was recovered during a study of patients and donors after allogeneic stem cell transplantation. In its sample, this clonotype was seen a few times. An end of the junction does not agree with germline; a read error may underlie this. Germline V gene data show CDR1 as SEHNR and CDR2 as FQNEAQ (reference sequence). CDR3 length: 13 residues. TCRdb re-called the RT-PCR reads through MiXCR, storing one row per CDR3 protein. This sample has about 410,000 distinct CDR3 sequences; roughly 16% occur once, and the top ten carry roughly 7%. The sample consisted of blood, either unsorted or a sorted T cell fraction (not recorded which). This TCR was sampled from a human donor who was either an allogeneic HSCT recipient or a stem cell or donor lymphocyte infusion donor (not recorded which). It is not recorded whose cells these are; they may come from a transplant donor. The chain has TRBV7-9 and TRBJ2-7; D uncertain. The CDR3 nucleotides are TGTGCCAGCAGCTTAGCAACGGTTTACGGGCAGTACTTC. Protein product: CASSLATVYGQYF.